These 6 T cell receptor beta chains originate from one sample sequenced in a study of blood T cell repertoires in COVID-19. Libraries were prepared by immunoSEQ multiplex PCR; TCRdb keeps only in-frame clonotypes and omits some of them. In the table there are approximately 200,000 clones, 70% to 90% of which are singletons. The sample taken for sequencing was peripheral blood. These receptors all come from a man in his fifties or sixties with acute or convalescent COVID-19.

The J gene is TRBJ2-3, the V gene TRBV2; 13 bases are a match to TRBD2. The CDR3 is 15 residues long. Germline V CDR1 and CDR2: SNHLY, FYNNEI. The V segment lost 6 bases and the J segment 7 bases; nucleotides outside the gene matches: 7. The CDR3 coding sequence is TGTGCCAGCAGGCCTACTAGCGGGAGGGCGTATACGCAGTATTTT. As protein: CASRPTSGRAYTQYF.

The CDR3 nucleotides read TGTGCCTGGAGTCCTTCCCCGGGTCCCTACGAGCAGTACTTC. The encoded protein is CAWSPSPGPYEQYF. V is TRBV30 and J is TRBJ2-7; D gene unclear. With 2 bases removed from V and 2 bases from J, the gap between germline ends came to 13 bases. The CDR3 runs to 14 residues. Per germline, CDR1 GTSNPN and CDR2 SVGIG (reference sequence). Full variable domain (outside the CDR3, taken from reference TRBV30 and TRBJ2-7): SQTIHQWPATLVQPVGSPLSLECTVEGTSNPNLYWYRQAAGRGLQLLFYSVGIGQISSEVPQNLSASRPQDRQFILSSKKLLLSDSGFYLCAWSPSPGPYEQYFGPGTRLTVT.

V and J are TRBV28 and TRBJ2-5, with TRBD2 identical over 7 bases. This CDR3 has 17 amino acids. Per the germline V gene, CDR1 is MDHEN and CDR2 is SYDVKM. The trim removed 6 bases at V and 5 bases at J, leaving 18 bases unmatched. CDR3 DNA: TGTGCCAGCAGCAGTAACACAGGCCGGGAGGAGTCGGAGACCCAGTACTTC. Its protein product is CASSSNTGREESETQYF. The full variable domain, with the rest looked up from reference TRBV28 and TRBJ2-5, is DVKVTQSSRYLVKRTGEKVFLECVQDMDHENMFWYRQDPGLGLRLIYFSYDVKMKEKGDIPEGYSVSREKKERFSLILESASTNQTSMYLCASSSNTGREESETQYFGPGTRLLVL.

This chain connects TRBV2 to TRBJ2-7; a weak D match, TRBD1 (5 bases). CDR3 size: 12 residues. The V end was cut by 4 bases, the J end by 6 bases, with 10 bases between. Germline-derived CDR1 and CDR2 are SNHLY and FYNNEI. CDR3 DNA sequence: TGTGCCAGCAGTGGGGGCTTTGGCGAGCAGTACTTC. Translated: CASSGGFGEQYF.

J is TRBJ2-4 and V is TRBV7-2; 10 bases agree with TRBD2. Losses at the gene ends were 1 base for V and 0 bases for J; bases not matched to a gene: 0. The germline V gene has CDR1 SGHTA and CDR2 FQGNSA. The CDR3 is 16 residues long. The CDR3 region is CASSLGLAGAKNIQYF. The DNA for the CDR3 is TGTGCCAGCAGCTTAGGACTAGCGGGAGCCAAAAACATTCAGTACTTC.

V and J are TRBV5-1 and TRBJ1-4; D uncertain. The germline V and J ends were trimmed by 7 bases and 0 bases, with 10 bases remaining between them. This CDR3 contains 14 residues. Germline V gene sequence: CDR1 SGHRS, CDR2 YFSETQ. CDR3 region: CASAETATNEKLFF. CDR3 coding DNA: TGCGCCAGCGCCGAGACTGCAACTAATGAAAAACTGTTTTTT.